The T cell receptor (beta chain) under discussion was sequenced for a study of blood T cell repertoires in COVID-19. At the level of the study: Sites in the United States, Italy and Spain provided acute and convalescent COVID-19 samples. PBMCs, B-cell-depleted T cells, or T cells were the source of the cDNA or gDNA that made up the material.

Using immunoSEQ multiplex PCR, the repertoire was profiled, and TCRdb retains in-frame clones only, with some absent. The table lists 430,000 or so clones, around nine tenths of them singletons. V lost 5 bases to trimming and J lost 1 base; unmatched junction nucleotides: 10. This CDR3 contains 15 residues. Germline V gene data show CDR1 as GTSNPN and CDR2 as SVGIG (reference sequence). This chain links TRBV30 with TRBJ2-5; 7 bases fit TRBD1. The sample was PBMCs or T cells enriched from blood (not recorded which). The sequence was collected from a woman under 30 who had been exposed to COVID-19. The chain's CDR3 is CAWVGRTGGQETQYF. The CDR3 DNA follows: TGTGCCTGGGTTGGGCGGACAGGAGGCCAAGAGACCCAGTACTTC.